The 19 T cell receptor beta chains in this list originate from one sample, sequenced in a study of CD8+CD57+ T cells in acquired aplastic anemia. Investigators profiled TCR beta VDJ and CDR3 from genomic DNA template. TCRdb analysed the reads with MiXCR anew, one entry per CDR3 protein. The sample lists 150,000 to 200,000 distinct CDR3 sequences; approximately 60% were seen once. Sequencing was done on a sample of sorted CD4+, CD8+, or CD8+CD57+ T cells (not recorded which) from PBMCs. These TCRs come from a human donor in good health.

The sample holds many counts of this clonotype. The gene calls are TRBV9 and TRBJ2-3, with 14 bases that match TRBD2. This CDR3 has 18 amino acids. V shed 4 bases and J 2 bases; nucleotides not matched to a gene: 9. CDR1 is SGDLS, CDR2 YYNGEE, per germline. The chain's CDR3 is CASSHGLAGGDPTDTQYF. CDR3 bases: TGTGCCAGCAGCCACGGACTAGCGGGAGGCGACCCCACAGATACGCAGTATTTT. Looking up the rest from reference TRBV9 and TRBJ2-3 gives the full variable domain: DSGVTQTPKHLITATGQRVTLRCSPRSGDLSVYWYQQSLDQGLQFLIQYYNGEERAKGNILERFSAQQFPDLHSELNLSSLELGDSALYFCASSHGLAGGDPTDTQYFGPGTRLTVL.

Turning to this clonotype: A single base separates this from a much larger clone, so it may be a read error. This chain joins TRBV7-2 and TRBJ2-2; tentatively, D is TRBD1 (5 bases). The CDR3 loop spans 15 amino acids. CDR1 is SGHTA and CDR2 is FQGNSA in the germline V gene. Trimming stripped 5 bases from V and 4 bases from J, with 14 bases between. CDR3: CASSQELGPTGELFF. DNA for the CDR3: TGTGCCAGCAGCCAAGAACTGGGGCCCACCGGGGAGCTGTTTTTT.

DNA of the CDR3: TGTGCCAGTAGTACGGCAGGGGGGCTCTACGAGCAGTACTTC. It is translated as CASSTAGGLYEQYF. The V gene is TRBV19, the J gene TRBJ2-7; D perhaps matches TRBD1 (7 bases). CDR3 length: 14 amino acids. Germline assignment: CDR1 LNHDA and CDR2 SQIVND (reference sequence). The V and J ends lost 4 bases and 3 bases respectively, with 13 bases between them.

This clonotype was seen many times. The chain is built from TRBV6-5 and TRBJ2-7, with D hard to call. Between the trimmed V and J ends, which lost 6 bases and 5 bases, there was a span of 14 bases. The CDR3 totals 13 residues. Germline CDR1 reads MNHEY; CDR2 reads SVGAGI. CDR3 loop: CASSAKGPHEQYF. CDR3 sequence (DNA): TGTGCCAGCAGCGCGAAGGGTCCCCACGAGCAGTACTTC.

As concerns this clonotype: One junction end disagrees with the germline gene, perhaps due to a read error. This rearrangement joins TRBV24-1 to TRBJ2-7, with no clear D. The germline V gene encodes CDR1 KGHDR and CDR2 SFDVKD. The CDR3 is made up of 15 amino acids. The CDR3 sequence is CATSDLTGPSDEQYF. Written as DNA, the CDR3 is TGTGCCACCAGTGACCTAACCGGTCCCTCCGACGAGCAGTACTTC.

The rearrangement uses TRBV5-1 and TRBJ2-3; D ambiguous. Trimming shortened V by 0 bases and J by 3 bases, and 8 bases separated the two germline ends. The CDR3 totals 14 residues. Germline V gives CDR1 SGHRS, CDR2 YFSETQ. This CDR3 is CASSLGALTDTQYF. The DNA for the CDR3 is TGCGCCAGCAGCTTGGGGGCCCTAACAGATACGCAGTATTTT.

This chain joins TRBV24-1 and TRBJ1-2, with 7 bases fitting TRBD1. V was pared by 4 bases and J by 5 bases, with 21 bases of the junction left unmatched. CDR1 is KGHDR, CDR2 SFDVKD, per germline. This CDR3 is built from 19 residues. The CDR3 DNA reads as TGTGCCACCAGTGAGTCCATTAGCCGGGACAGCTCATGGGGATATGGCTACACCTTC. This translates into CATSESISRDSSWGYGYTF.

The J gene is TRBJ2-7, the V gene TRBV20-1, with 8 bases that match TRBD1. This CDR3 spans 13 amino acids. Losses at the gene ends were 5 bases for V and 6 bases for J; bases not matched to a gene: 9. Germline V gives CDR1 DFQATT, CDR2 SNEGSKA (reference sequence). The CDR3 nucleotides are TGCAGTGCTCTTGGACAGGGAAAGTCCGAGCAGTACTTC. This sequence encodes CSALGQGKSEQYF.

The table lists this clonotype with many counts. Here the CDR3 reads CASSLEGFSYEQYF. CDR3 nucleotides: TGCGCCAGCAGCTTGGAGGGGTTTTCCTACGAGCAGTACTTC. The genes are TRBV5-1 and TRBJ2-7, with D perhaps TRBD1 (5 bases). Germline assignment: CDR1 SGHRS and CDR2 YFSETQ. V shed 0 bases and J shed 1 base, with 8 bases lying between them. The CDR3 extends over 14 amino acids. Filled out from reference TRBV5-1 and TRBJ2-7, the complete variable domain reads KAGVTQTPRYLIKTRGQQVTLSCSPISGHRSVSWYQQTPGQGLQFLFEYFSETQRNKGNFPGRFSGRQFSNSRSEMNVSTLELGDSALYLCASSLEGFSYEQYFGPGTRLTVT.

V usage is TRBV7-3 and J usage is TRBJ1-2; maybe TRBD1 (5 bases). V gave up 5 bases and J gave up 8 bases, with 12 bases separating them. This CDR3 is built from 12 residues. Germline-derived CDR1 and CDR2 are SGHTA and FQGTGA. CDR3 protein: CASSDPGTGYTF. DNA of the CDR3: TGTGCCAGCAGCGACCCCGGGACGGGCTACACCTTC.

Turning to this clonotype: This may be a read error: a much more frequent sequence differs by one nucleotide. The conserved final phenylalanine or tryptophan is absent from the CDR3, which likely points to a read error. CDR3 coding DNA: TGTGCCAGCAGAACAGGGACTGAAGCTTTCTCT. It is translated as CASRTGTEAFS. This sequence joins TRBV6-2 or TRBV6-3 and TRBJ1-1, with D possibly matching TRBD1 (6 bases). Trimming stripped 6 bases from V and 5 bases from J, with 7 bases between. Germline loops: CDR1 MNHEY, CDR2 SVGEGT. The CDR3 sequence is 11 residues long.

This clonotype is a singleton in its sample. The chain is built from TRBV9 and TRBJ2-2, with D possibly TRBD2 on 6 matching bases. The CDR3 is 15 residues long. V was clipped by 0 bases and J by 6 bases, with 12 bases between them. Germline V CDR1 and CDR2: SGDLS, YYNGEE. The CDR3 DNA sequence: TGTGCCAGCAGCGTAGGCCTAGGGGAGGCCGGGGAGCTGTTTTTT. This sequence encodes CASSVGLGEAGELFF.

Note on this clonotype: One end of the junction fails to match germline, which may point to a read error. The rearrangement links TRBV10-1 to TRBJ2-7; D perhaps matches TRBD1 (6 bases). CDR1 WNHNN and CDR2 SYGVQD come from the germline V gene (reference sequence). CDR3 length: 13 residues. The DNA of the CDR3 is TGCGCCAGCAGTGAGGGCAGGGGATACGGGCAGTACTTC. Its protein product is CASSEGRGYGQYF.

This clonotype was detected only once. This sequence may be a read error, since a much larger clone differs from it by one base. The V gene is TRBV4-1, the J gene TRBJ2-3; maybe TRBD2 (6 bases). The CDR3 is 16 amino acids. Germline CDR1 is MGHRA and CDR2 is YSYEKL. The CDR3 sequence is CASSQDLGGTTDMQYF. DNA of the CDR3: TGCGCCAGCAGCCAAGACTTGGGGGGAACCACAGATATGCAGTATTTT.

On this clonotype: The junction departs from the called germline gene at one end, perhaps through a read error. The chain joins TRBV5-1 to TRBJ2-7, with 12 bases matching TRBD2. Germline lookup yields CDR1 SGHRS and CDR2 YFSETQ. The CDR3 loop spans 13 amino acids. This CDR3 is CASSTGLAGEQYF. The CDR3, as DNA: TGTGCCAGCAGCACGGGACTAGCGGGCGAGCAGTACTTC.

The V gene is TRBV20-1, the J gene TRBJ2-2; no firm D call. Per the germline V gene, CDR1 is DFQATT and CDR2 is SNEGSKA (reference sequence). V was clipped by 3 bases and J by 1 base, with 3 bases between them. The CDR3 length is 12 residues. DNA for the CDR3: TGCAGTGCTAGTGAGAACACCGGGGAGCTGTTTTTT. It encodes CSASENTGELFF.

This clonotype was counted ten times or more. The DNA of the CDR3 is TGTGCCAGCAGTTTACGGGGCCAAGAGACCCAGTACTTC. Protein sequence: CASSLRGQETQYF. V and J are TRBV12-3 or TRBV12-4 and TRBJ2-5; D possibly corresponds to TRBD2 (5 bases). V dropped 2 bases and J dropped 1 base, with 5 bases sitting between them. This CDR3 has 13 residues.

The chain uses TRBV12-3 or TRBV12-4 and TRBJ2-7; the D gene is possibly TRBD1 (6 bases). The CDR3 runs 14 residues. Trimming shortened V by 8 bases and J by 5 bases, and 19 bases separated the two germline ends. The CDR3 DNA reads as TGTGCCAGCGGGAATTCACAGGGAAGGGACGAGCAGTACTTC. It encodes CASGNSQGRDEQYF.

The chain combines TRBV5-1 with TRBJ2-2; 7 bases match TRBD1. V lost 8 bases and J lost 3; bases outside the gene matches: 7. CDR3 size: 14 residues. Germline-derived CDR1 and CDR2 are SGHRS and YFSETQ. The CDR3: CASQTGDHTGELFF. The CDR3 nucleotides are TGCGCCAGTCAAACAGGGGATCACACCGGGGAGCTGTTTTTT.